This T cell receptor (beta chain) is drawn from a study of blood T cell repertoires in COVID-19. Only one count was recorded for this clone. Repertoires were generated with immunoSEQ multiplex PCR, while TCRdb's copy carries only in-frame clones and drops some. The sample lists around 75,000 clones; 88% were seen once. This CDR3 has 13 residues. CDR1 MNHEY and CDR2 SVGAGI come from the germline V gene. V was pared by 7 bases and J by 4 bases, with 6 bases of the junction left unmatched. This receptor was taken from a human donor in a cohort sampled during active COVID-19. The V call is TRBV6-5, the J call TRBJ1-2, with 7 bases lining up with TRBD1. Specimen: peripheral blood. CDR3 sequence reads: CASKDREAYGYTF. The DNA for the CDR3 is TGTGCCAGCAAAGACAGGGAGGCCTATGGCTACACCTTC.